This TCR beta chain appears in the sequencing data of a study of blood T cell repertoires in COVID-19. Whole-study context: Donors in the United States, Italy and Spain gave samples during acute or convalescent COVID-19. T cells, B-cell-depleted T cells, or PBMCs provided the cDNA or gDNA that served as material.

In the original analysis: Estimated nucleated cell counts came from reference gene primer amplification. Some clones are missing from TCRdb's copy, which holds only in-frame ones; the method was immunoSEQ multiplex PCR. The DNA was the basis for D and trimming; V, J and clone size are from that table. The sample carries 250,000 to 300,000 clones, 80% to 90% recorded once. CDR1 and CDR2 from the germline V gene are MGHRA and YSYEKL. This CDR3 is built from 16 residues. V lost 0 bases to trimming and J lost 8 bases, with 16 bases between them. Only a few counts were recorded for this clone. The clonotype was recovered from a man in his fifties or sixties with acute or convalescent COVID-19. V and J are TRBV4-1 and TRBJ1-4, with D perhaps matching TRBD1 (5 bases). Sequencing used peripheral blood. As DNA, the CDR3 is TGCGCCAGCAGCCAAGATAAGGGCCAGGGCTACGAAAAACTGTTTTTT. Its protein is CASSQDKGQGYEKLFF.